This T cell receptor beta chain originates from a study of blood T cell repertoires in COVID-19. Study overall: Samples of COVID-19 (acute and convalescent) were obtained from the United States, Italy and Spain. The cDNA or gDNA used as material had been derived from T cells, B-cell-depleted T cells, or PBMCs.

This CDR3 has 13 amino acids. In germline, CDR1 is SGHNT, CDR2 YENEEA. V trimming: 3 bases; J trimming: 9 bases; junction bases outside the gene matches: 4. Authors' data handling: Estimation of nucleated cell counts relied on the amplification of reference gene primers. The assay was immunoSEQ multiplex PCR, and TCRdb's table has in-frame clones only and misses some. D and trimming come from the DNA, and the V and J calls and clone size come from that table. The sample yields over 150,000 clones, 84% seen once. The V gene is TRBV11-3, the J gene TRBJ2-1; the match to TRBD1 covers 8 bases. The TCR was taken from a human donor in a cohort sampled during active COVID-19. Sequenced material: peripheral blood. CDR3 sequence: CASSFTGGTEQFF. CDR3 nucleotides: TGTGCCAGCAGCTTTACAGGGGGTACTGAGCAGTTCTTC. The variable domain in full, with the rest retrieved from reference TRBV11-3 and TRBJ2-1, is EAGVVQSPRYKIIEKKQPVAFWCNPISGHNTLYWYLQNLGQGPELLIRYENEEAVDDSQLPKDRFSAERLKGVDSTLKIQPAELGDSAVYLCASSFTGGTEQFFGPGTRLTVL.